The following is a T cell receptor (beta chain) sequence with its context. Its target antigen remains unknown. The sample holds no much larger clone one base away, and base qualities are not on file. The CDR3 runs 14 amino acids, cysteine and phenylalanine included. The read is trimmed to its CDR3 DNA, 42 bases read in frame from base 1. CDR1 MNHNS and CDR2 SASEGT are derived from the germline V gene. At the junction V is shortened by 1 base and J by 6 bases, with 10 bases in between. Libraries were built with the immunoSEQ multiplex PCR assay. The TR loci were subjected to amplification by multiplexed PCR, for which V gene segments served as targets of the forward primers and J gene segments as targets of the reverse primers. Amplified CDR3 regions were sequenced on the Illumina HiSeq System. Regarding the original processing steps: Closely related reads were merged with a nearest-neighbour algorithm so that PCR and sequencing errors were removed and data were collapsed into unique sequences. Repertoires were summarised in terms of clonality and T cell density, with T cell density defined as TR molecules per amount of genomic DNA input. CDR3 amino acid sequences present in at least 80% of unsorted samples were defined as public TRs and were then tested for differential abundance between coeliac and control samples. Every lamina propria sample was checked against a list of a few hundred published gliadin-specific TRB sequences. Kruskal-Wallis tests followed by Dunn post-tests were used to test for differences in clonality and density between disease groups. The clones in this table, taken by TCRdb from immuneACCESS, are in-frame only. Not every clone is retained; where verified, under half of the shortfall comes from an unresolved V gene, and the cause of the rest is unknown. V, J and clone size reflect that table, while D and trimming were determined from the DNA. This sample has 6,800 or so clones in its table, and about 78% of those were observed once. The top ten clonotypes cover about 6% of the sample.

Aliquots of 500,000 cells were frozen in DMSO/FBS in liquid nitrogen, and one aliquot per fraction was used for sequencing. All 30 or so patients in the study underwent endoscopy and small intestinal biopsy. Lamina propria cells were released by collagenase digestion of the biopsy tissue remaining after intraepithelial cell isolation. Genomic DNA was extracted from frozen unsorted cell fractions using the Qiagen DNeasy blood extraction kit. This specimen comes from a study of coeliac disease (dated by TCRdb to between 2020 and 2023). With respect to the entire study: Each coeliac patient was placed into one of three groups: newly diagnosed active disease, refractory coeliac disease type I, or disease controlled by a gluten-free diet. Refractory coeliac disease type I meant no response to a gluten-free diet for more than 12 months, together with immunophenotypically normal intraepithelial cells. The study set out to describe the TR repertoires of small intestinal T cells in active coeliac disease, refractory type I coeliac disease, and coeliac disease treated with a gluten-free diet. Next-generation sequencing of rearranged TRB and TRG CDR3 regions was used on small intestinal lymphocyte fractions taken from coeliac and non-coeliac patients. TRB sequencing was successfully performed on samples from roughly 30 subjects, among which about two dozen paired bulk unsorted intraepithelial and lamina propria cell samples were included. A total of 30 or so patients were included in the full study, of whom some 22 had serologically confirmed coeliac disease and 8 were controls with non-small intestinal disorders. Because high-resolution HLA typing was not available, biased TRBV7-2 usage was queried as a proof of principle. Results the study describes overall, beyond this receptor: For the most part, TRB repertoires were private, with most amino acid sequences found in only one sample, and V-gene usage showed no significant difference across disease groups. The separation of intraepithelial from lamina propria cells did not yield high-purity fractions, so cross-contamination between compartments was possible. In the authors' view, the approach was unsuitable for unbiased detection of gliadin-specific T cells, since gliadin-specific T cells are scarce and rarely shared between patients. Published gliadin-specific TRB sequences were found in about 50% of the 18 coeliac lamina propria samples but in only 1 of 6 controls. Active coeliac intraepithelial and lamina propria samples had lower TRB and TRG repertoire clonality than controls, suggesting that diverse T cells were recruited.

The rearrangement combines TRBV6-1 with TRBJ2-1; too little of a D gene remains to name it. The sequenced sample consisted of lamina propria lymphocytes from the gut. What the cell subset or site label conveys for this sample: lamina propria cell (LPC) fraction of small intestinal biopsy. This receptor was taken from a man under 40 with celiac disease. The CDR3 corresponds to CASSEGLLFNEQFF. At the DNA level, the sequence is TGTGCCAGCAGTGAAGGGCTGCTCTTCAATGAGCAGTTCTTC.